This T cell receptor beta chain stems from a study of neoadjuvant anti-PD-1 for oral cavity cancer. Turning to the study itself: Nivolumab at 3 mg/kg was mostly given biweekly, three to four doses, pre-surgery. Patients without progression received a fourth nivolumab dose around day 43, then surgical resection on days 50-56.

This clone turned up a few times. The data were produced by immunoSEQ multiplex PCR, yet TCRdb's version contains in-frame clones alone and is incomplete. Among tens of thousands of clones listed, roughly 45% were seen once. Sample time point: after neoadjuvant nivolumab, at surgical resection. Patients had newly diagnosed, untreated stage II-IVA oral cavity squamous cell carcinoma. The patients had HPV-negative, locally advanced oral cavity squamous cell carcinoma. V lost 1 base to trimming and J lost 8 bases; unmatched junction nucleotides: 10. The CDR3 runs 15 residues. The germline V gene has CDR1 LGHNA and CDR2 YSLEER.

The material was tumor tissue, obtained after nivolumab (anti-PD-1) treatment. The receptor was derived from a person aged 35-79 years with oral cavity squamous cell carcinoma. The chain recombines TRBV4-3 with TRBJ1-2, with 7 bases identical to TRBD1. CDR3: CASSQVETGSRGYTF. In nucleotides, the CDR3 is TGCGCCAGCAGCCAAGTTGAGACAGGGTCTAGAGGCTACACCTTC.